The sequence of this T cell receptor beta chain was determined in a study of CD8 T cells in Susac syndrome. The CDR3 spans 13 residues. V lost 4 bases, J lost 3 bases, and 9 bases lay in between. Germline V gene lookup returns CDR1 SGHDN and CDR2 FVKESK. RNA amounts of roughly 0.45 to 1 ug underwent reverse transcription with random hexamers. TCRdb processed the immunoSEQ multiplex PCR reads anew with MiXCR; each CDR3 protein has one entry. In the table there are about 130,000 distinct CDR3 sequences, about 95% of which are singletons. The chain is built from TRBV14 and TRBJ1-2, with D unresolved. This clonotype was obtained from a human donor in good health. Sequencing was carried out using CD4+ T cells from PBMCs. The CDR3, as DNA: TGTGCCAGCAGCCCCGGCCCATACTATGGCTACACCTTC. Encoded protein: CASSPGPYYGYTF.